These T cell receptor gamma chains were read from a single sample in a study of intestinal T cells in coeliac disease. TCRdb re-called the multiplex PCR reads via CATT. The table lists about 670 gamma-chain clones, less than 50% of them singletons. Material: a duodenal biopsy. Receptors originate from a human donor with celiac disease. Each CDR3 is given with its conserved first and last residue. Clone sizes are given selectively: once, few, many, or a class where the clone is expanded.

j_call,clone_size,v_call,cdr3_aa,cdr3_nt
TRGJ1/TRGJ2,NA,TRGV8,CATWGVDLIIYKKLF,TGTGCCACCTGGGGAGTAGACTTAATTATTTATAAGAAACTCTTT
TRGJ1/TRGJ2,large,TRGV9,CALWEAPDPMNYYKKLF,TGTGCCTTGTGGGAGGCGCCCGACCCCATGAATTATTATAAGAAACTCTTT
TRGJ1/TRGJ2,NA,TRGV10,CAARITTRKLF,TGTGCTGCGCGGATTACTACAAGAAAACTCTTT
TRGJP2,NA,TRGV2,CATWDGDLDVKTF,TGTGCCACCTGGGACGGTGACTTGGATGTCAAGACGTTT
TRGJP2,NA,TRGV2,CATWGRAGSDWIKTF,TGTGCCACCTGGGGACGGGCCGGTAGTGATTGGATCAAGACGTTT
TRGJ1/TRGJ2,NA,TRGV8,CAPAEPLKNYYKKLF,TGTGCACCTGCCGAACCCCTCAAGAATTATTATAAGAAACTCTTT
TRGJP1,large,TRGV10,CAAWDYSLWFKIF,TGTGCTGCGTGGGATTATTCTCTGTGGTTCAAGATATTT
TRGJP2,NA,TRGV11,CACWISPVTVVNWIKTF,TGTGCCTGCTGGATTAGTCCAGTGACGGTAGTGAATTGGATCAAGACGTTT
TRGJ1/TRGJ2,NA,TRGV10,CAIFYKKLF,TGTGCAATCTTTTATAAGAAACTCTTT
TRGJ1/TRGJ2,NA,TRGV3,CATWDRHRYYKKLF,TGTGCCACCTGGGACAGGCATCGTTATTATAAGAAACTCTTT
TRGJ1/TRGJ2,NA,TRGV11,CACWIPGSVSFNKKLF,TGTGCCTGCTGGATCCCGGGATCCGTTTCATTTAATAAGAAACTCTTT
TRGJ1/TRGJ2,large,TRGV9,CALWEQNYYKKLF,TGTGCCTTGTGGGAGCAGAATTATTATAAGAAACTCTTT
TRGJP2,NA,TRGV3,CADLGQAFRSDWIKTF,TGTGCCGACCTGGGACAGGCCTTTCGTAGTGATTGGATCAAGACGTTT
TRGJ1/TRGJ2,NA,TRGV8,CATWGSRLNYYKKLF,TGTGCCACCTGGGGGAGTAGACTTAATTATTATAAGAAACTCTTT
TRGJP1,NA,TRGV10,CAALGFRTTGWFKIF,TGTGCTGCGTTGGGATTTAGGACCACTGGTTGGTTCAAGATATTT
TRGJ1/TRGJ2,large,TRGV8,CATWGSLKKLF,TGTGCCACCTGGGGGTCCCTAAAGAAACTCTTT
TRGJ1/TRGJ2,NA,TRGV8,CAPGIVGSKKLF,TGTGCACCTGGGATAGTAGGATCGAAGAAACTCTTT
TRGJ1/TRGJ2,NA,TRGV10,CAAWDPPRQHYYKKLF,TGTGCTGCGTGGGATCCCCCCCGGCAGCATTATTATAAGAAACTCTTT
TRGJP2,once,TRGV2,CATWDGMRVSWIKTF,TGTGCCACCTGGGACGGGATGAGGGTGAGTTGGATCAAGACGTTT
TRGJP1,NA,TRGV3,CATWDKVGFKIF,TGTGCCACCTGGGACAAGGTTGGTTTCAAGATATTT
TRGJ1/TRGJ2,large,TRGV8,CATWDLAPTDYKKLF,TGTGCCACCTGGGATCTTGCCCCCACAGATTATAAGAAACTCTTT
TRGJP1,NA,TRGV10,CAAMGITGWFKIF,TGTGCTGCGATGGGGATCACTGGTTGGTTCAAGATATTT
TRGJ1/TRGJ2,NA,TRGV8,CATLGGPYYKKLF,TGTGCCACCCTGGGAGGCCCCTATTATAAGAAACTCTTT
TRGJP1,NA,TRGV10,CAAWDYIRGDTTGWFKIF,TGTGCTGCGTGGGATTATATTAGAGGGGATACCACTGGTTGGTTCAAGATATTT
TRGJ1/TRGJ2,NA,TRGV8,CATWDRLRGDKKLF,TGTGCCACCTGGGATAGGCTGCGGGGGGATAAGAAACTCTTT
TRGJP2,once,TRGV3,CAPTVYSSDWIKTF,TGTGCACCTACGGTTTATAGTAGTGATTGGATCAAGACGTTT
TRGJ1/TRGJ2,NA,TRGV9,CALWSRNYYKKLF,TGTGCCTTGTGGAGCCGCAATTATTATAAGAAACTCTTT
TRGJ1/TRGJ2,NA,TRGV11,CTTVPAGGGRLF,NA
TRGJ1/TRGJ2,once,TRGV3,CATWDSPYKKLF,TGTGCCACCTGGGACTCCCCCTATAAGAAACTCTTT
TRGJ1/TRGJ2,NA,TRGV11,CTTVPAGPGLCYYKKLF,NA
TRGJ1/TRGJ2,NA,TRGV9,CACGRMYYKKLF,TGTGCTTGTGGGAGGATGTATTATAAGAAACTCTTT
TRGJP1,few,TRGV2,CATLGRADYGWFKIF,TGTGCCACCTTGGGACGGGCAGATTATGGTTGGTTCAAGATATTT
TRGJ1/TRGJ2,once,TRGV9,CALMGSPKGEIQNYYKKLF,TGTGCCTTGATGGGAAGCCCCAAAGGAGAAATACAAAATTATTATAAGAAACTCTTT
TRGJ1/TRGJ2,NA,TRGV10,CAAWDLSGIIYKKLF,TGTGCTGCGTGGGATTTATCGGGAATTATTTATAAGAAACTCTTT
TRGJP1,once,TRGV10,CACVGFRTTGWFKIF,TGTGCCTGCGTGGGATTTAGGACCACTGGTTGGTTCAAGATATTT
TRGJ1/TRGJ2,NA,TRGV2,CATCRHYKKLF,TGTGCCACCTGTCGCCATTATAAGAAACTCTTT
TRGJ1/TRGJ2,NA,TRGV8,CATWGLIQRKLF,TGTGCCACCTGGGGACTTATTCAAAGAAAACTCTTT
TRGJ1/TRGJ2,large,TRGV8,CATWDRDYKKLF,TGTGCCACCTGGGATAGAGATTATAAGAAACTCTTT
TRGJP2,large,TRGV8,CATSSDWIKTF,TGTGCCACCAGTAGTGATTGGATCAAGACGTTT
TRGJ1/TRGJ2,few,TRGV9,CACGGWKEGKLF,TGTGCTTGTGGAGGCTGGAAGGAGGGGAAACTCTTT
TRGJ1/TRGJ2,NA,TRGV9,CALWGGANINKKLF,TGTGCCTTGTGGGGAGGTGCTAATATTAATAAGAAACTCTTT
TRGJ1/TRGJ2,large,TRGV2,CATWAYYKKLF,TGTGCCACCTGGGCTTATTATAAGAAACTCTTT
TRGJ1/TRGJ2,NA,TRGV10,CAAWDQVIYKKLF,TGTGCTGCGTGGGATCAAGTTATTTATAAGAAACTCTTT
TRGJ1/TRGJ2,large,TRGV2,CATWDGYYKKLF,TGTGCCACCTGGGACGGTTATTATAAGAAACTCTTT
TRGJP1,NA,TRGV2,CATLGRASGLLCWFKIF,TGTGCCACCTTGGGACGGGCAAGTGGATTACTTTGTTGGTTCAAGATATTT
TRGJP2,few,TRGV5,CATWDRPFVVYWIKTF,TGTGCCACCTGGGACAGGCCTTTCGTAGTGTATTGGATCAAGACGTTT
TRGJ1/TRGJ2,NA,TRGV2,CATWDGSGSYKKLF,TGTGCCACCTGGGACGGGAGTGGTAGTTATAAGAAACTCTTT
TRGJ1/TRGJ2,NA,TRGV3,CATWDSVLLDCYKKLF,TGTGCCACCTGGGACAGCGTCCTTCTTGATTGTTATAAGAAACTCTTT
TRGJP2,NA,TRGV3,CADPPRNSSDWIKTF,TGTGCCGACCCGCCTAGAAATAGTAGTGATTGGATCAAGACGTTT
TRGJP1,NA,TRGV10,CAAWDFLVPLGWFKIF,TGTGCTGCGTGGGATTTTTTAGTACCACTTGGTTGGTTCAAGATATTT
TRGJ1/TRGJ2,NA,TRGV8,CATWVVGSHYYKKLF,TGTGCCACCTGGGTCGTGGGTTCCCATTATTATAAGAAACTCTTT
TRGJ1/TRGJ2,once,TRGV2,CATWDGRVYYKKLF,TGTGCCACCTGGGACGGCCGTGTGTATTATAAGAAACTCTTT
TRGJ1/TRGJ2,large,TRGV8,CATWVLEKKLF,TGTGCCACCTGGGTATTAGAAAAGAAACTCTTT